These T cell receptor beta chains were read from a single sample in a study of blood T cell repertoires in COVID-19. Method: immunoSEQ multiplex PCR; TCRdb's copy keeps in-frame clones and lacks some. The sample has approximately 300,000 clones; 70% to 90% are singletons. Sequenced sample: PBMCs or T cells enriched from blood (not recorded which). These receptors came from a young woman who had recovered from COVID-19. Each CDR3 is given with its conserved first and last residue. The D gene is left open where the match is weak. The size of a clone is reported for some rows only, either as once, few or many, or as a class for expanded clones.

14 TRBJ1-1 TRBV7-9 TRBD1 - TGTGCCAGCAGCCCCGACAGGGGTTGGACTGAAGCTTTCTTT CASSPDRGWTEAFF
14 TRBJ1-2 TRBV6-2/TRBV6-3 TRBD1 - TGTGCCAGCAGTTCGCACAGGGGAAGCGGTGGCTACACCTTC CASSSHRGSGGYTF
15 TRBJ1-5 TRBV7-2 TRBD1 - TGTGCCAGCAGCCCTAGGACAGGACCTAATCAGCCCCAGCATTTT CASSPRTGPNQPQHF
16 TRBJ1-2 TRBV10-3 TRBD1 - TGTGCCATCAGTGAGTACTACAGGGGGCTAAACTATGGCTACACCTTC CAISEYYRGLNYGYTF
13 TRBJ2-7 TRBV20-1 TRBD2 - TGCAGTGCTAGTGGACTAGAATTATCCGAGCAGTACTTC CSASGLELSEQYF
15 TRBJ1-1 TRBV29-1 - - TGCAGCGTTGAGGTGCAGGGTATTTTTCTTGCTGAAGCTTTCTTT CSVEVQGIFLAEAFF
14 TRBJ1-2 TRBV9 - - TGTGCCAGCAGTCAAGGGCCGACGGCGGGGGGCTACACCTTC CASSQGPTAGGYTF
14 TRBJ1-1 TRBV5-1 TRBD1 - TGCGCCAGCAGCTTTGACAGGGTGGACACTGAAGCTTTCTTT CASSFDRVDTEAFF
15 TRBJ1-4 TRBV2 - - TGTGCCAGCAGTGCCATAGCCTGGACTAATGAAAAACTGTTTTTT CASSAIAWTNEKLFF
18 TRBJ1-1 TRBV6-6 - - TGTGCCAGCAGTCTGCGGCGGGGGGTTAGGCCGGGGAACACTGAAGCTTTCTTT CASSLRRGVRPGNTEAFF
12 TRBJ1-6 TRBV3-1/TRBV3-2 - - TGTGCCAGCCGGGGAACGGATTCACCCCTCCACTTT CASRGTDSPLHF
16 TRBJ2-6 TRBV3-1/TRBV3-2 - - TGTGCCAGCAGCCAGAGCAGGTTTACTGGGGCCAACGTCCTGACTTTC CASSQSRFTGANVLTF
13 TRBJ1-2 TRBV11-2 TRBD1 - TGTGCCAGCACCGTGGACAGGGGGGAGGGCTACACCTTC CASTVDRGEGYTF
14 TRBJ1-1 TRBV4-1 - - TGCGCCAGCAGCCAAGGACCGGAGGGGACTGAAGCTTTCTTT CASSQGPEGTEAFF
13 TRBJ2-7 TRBV7-9 - few TGTGCCAGCACCAAGACCGGGGTACACGAGCAGTACTTC CASTKTGVHEQYF
10 TRBJ2-7 TRBV29-1 - - TGCAGCGTTGGGGCAGACGAGCAGTACTTC CSVGADEQYF
16 TRBJ1-4 TRBV7-6 TRBD1 - TGTGCCAGCAGCTTAGAGGCAGGACAGGGTAATGAAAAACTGTTTTTT CASSLEAGQGNEKLFF
17 TRBJ1-1 TRBV5-1 TRBD1 - TGCGCCAGCAGCTTGGGGCCCGGGACAGGCGGGGCCACTGAAGCTTTCTTT CASSLGPGTGGATEAFF
15 TRBJ2-2 TRBV4-2 TRBD2 - TGTGCCAGCAGCCAGGGGGGGGAGGCCCACGGTGGGCTGTTTTTT CASSQGGEAHGGLFF
14 TRBJ1-5 TRBV6-2/TRBV6-3 - - TGTGCCAGCAGTTACCTCGGGGGGAATCAGCCCCAGCATTTT CASSYLGGNQPQHF
12 TRBJ2-7 TRBV19 TRBD1 few TGTGCCACCCGGGACAGGGCCTACGAGCAGTACTTC CATRDRAYEQYF
14 TRBJ1-6 TRBV2 TRBD1 - TGTGCCAGCAGATTGGGACAGAGTAATTCACCCCTCCACTTT CASRLGQSNSPLHF
13 TRBJ1-2 TRBV4-2 TRBD1 - TGTGCCAGCAGTTCAGGGACAGGGGATGGCTACACCTTC CASSSGTGDGYTF
12 TRBJ1-1 TRBV13 - - TGTGCCAGCAGCTTTTCAAACACTGAAGCTTTCTTT CASSFSNTEAFF